The sequence of this TCR beta chain was determined in a study of cytomegalovirus exposure and HLA in healthy donors. The PCR was carried out with 60 Vbeta primers and 13 Jbeta primers. Data came from immunoSEQ multiplex PCR; TCRdb stores just in-frame clones and leaves some out. The sample has a few hundred thousand clones; 92% are singletons. The CDR3 is made up of 14 amino acids. The germline V gene encodes CDR1 SQVTM and CDR2 ANQGSEA. V shed 4 bases, J shed 5 bases, and the junction held 8 bases outside the gene matches. The sample was PBMCs. The origin of this receptor is a girl aged 2-10 years in good health and CMV-seronegative. The rearrangement links TRBV29-1 to TRBJ1-1; 9 positions agree with TRBD1. The CDR3 DNA reads as TGCAGCGTTGGGGACAGGGCCGTTCGAACTGAAGCTTTCTTT. This encodes CSVGDRAVRTEAFF.